These T cell receptor beta chains were read from a single sample in a study of T cells after somatic rescue of genetic block. Using immunoSEQ multiplex PCR, the repertoire was profiled, and TCRdb retains in-frame clones only, with some absent. The sample has 95,000 to 120,000 clones, just over 90% seen once. Sample: peripheral blood mononuclear cells (PBMCs). Source of these receptors: a woman aged 18 to 35. Both conserved end residues are part of each CDR3. The D gene is left open where the match is weak. Clone size is not always given. Where it is, it says once, few, many or a class for expanded clones.

v_call: TRBV11-2
j_call: TRBJ2-3
clone_size: .
d_call: .
cdr3_aa: CASSLGQHQDTQYF
cdr3_nt: TGTGCCAGCAGCTTAGGACAGCACCAGGATACGCAGTATTTT

v_call: TRBV10-3
j_call: TRBJ2-2
clone_size: .
d_call: TRBD1
cdr3_aa: CAISPGTGTGELFF
cdr3_nt: TGTGCCATCAGTCCGGGGACAGGGACCGGGGAGCTGTTTTTT

v_call: TRBV13
j_call: TRBJ2-5
clone_size: .
d_call: TRBD2
cdr3_aa: CASSYPGLAGIRKETQYF
cdr3_nt: TGTGCCAGCAGCTACCCCGGGTTAGCGGGGATTCGGAAGGAGACCCAGTACTTC

v_call: TRBV5-8
j_call: TRBJ2-2
clone_size: .
d_call: .
cdr3_aa: CASSVGQITGELFF
cdr3_nt: TGTGCCAGCAGCGTCGGACAGATCACCGGGGAGCTGTTTTTT

v_call: TRBV4-1
j_call: TRBJ1-2
clone_size: .
d_call: .
cdr3_aa: CASSQGALLNYGYTF
cdr3_nt: TGCGCCAGCAGCCAAGGGGCCCTCTTGAACTATGGCTACACCTTC

v_call: TRBV5-1
j_call: TRBJ2-7
clone_size: .
d_call: .
cdr3_aa: CASSLAGTAYEQYF
cdr3_nt: TGCGCCAGCAGCTTGGCCGGAACAGCCTACGAGCAGTACTTC

v_call: TRBV15
j_call: TRBJ1-1
clone_size: .
d_call: TRBD1
cdr3_aa: CATSKRGQGAEAFF
cdr3_nt: TGTGCCACCAGCAAGAGGGGACAGGGGGCTGAAGCTTTCTTT

v_call: TRBV7-2
j_call: TRBJ1-1
clone_size: once
d_call: TRBD1
cdr3_aa: CASSVGQGMTEAFF
cdr3_nt: TGTGCCAGCAGCGTCGGACAGGGTATGACTGAAGCTTTCTTT

v_call: TRBV28
j_call: TRBJ2-7
clone_size: .
d_call: TRBD1
cdr3_aa: CASSLSGQGFYEQYF
cdr3_nt: TGTGCCAGCAGTTTATCGGGACAGGGTTTCTACGAGCAGTACTTC

v_call: TRBV5-1
j_call: TRBJ2-7
clone_size: .
d_call: .
cdr3_aa: CASSLSLSVRYEQYF
cdr3_nt: TGCGCCAGCAGCTTGAGTCTTAGCGTACGATACGAGCAGTACTTC

v_call: TRBV4-2
j_call: TRBJ2-7
clone_size: .
d_call: .
cdr3_aa: CASSQEDTGWYEQYF
cdr3_nt: TGTGCCAGCAGCCAAGAAGATACAGGGTGGTACGAGCAGTACTTC

v_call: TRBV11-2
j_call: TRBJ1-2
clone_size: .
d_call: .
cdr3_aa: CASSPGGGGYTF
cdr3_nt: TGTGCCAGCAGCCCTGGCGGAGGAGGCTACACCTTC

v_call: TRBV6-5
j_call: TRBJ1-3
clone_size: .
d_call: .
cdr3_aa: CASSYRSGIAGNTIYF
cdr3_nt: TGTGCCAGCAGTTACAGGTCTGGGATCGCTGGAAACACCATATATTTT

v_call: TRBV6-6
j_call: TRBJ1-1
clone_size: .
d_call: .
cdr3_aa: CASSAGFNMNTEAFF
cdr3_nt: TGTGCCAGCAGTGCAGGGTTTAACATGAACACTGAAGCTTTCTTT

v_call: TRBV7-2
j_call: TRBJ2-7
clone_size: .
d_call: TRBD1
cdr3_aa: CASSPWTGMNEQYF
cdr3_nt: TGTGCCAGCAGCCCATGGACAGGGATGAACGAGCAGTACTTC

v_call: TRBV19
j_call: TRBJ1-1
clone_size: .
d_call: .
cdr3_aa: CASSIEAAGVNTEAFF
cdr3_nt: TGTGCCAGTAGTATAGAGGCGGCGGGGGTGAACACTGAAGCTTTCTTT

v_call: TRBV2
j_call: TRBJ1-6
clone_size: .
d_call: TRBD1
cdr3_aa: CASDRGNSPLHF
cdr3_nt: TGTGCCAGCGACAGGGGTAATTCACCCCTCCACTTT

v_call: TRBV5-1
j_call: TRBJ2-2
clone_size: .
d_call: .
cdr3_aa: CASSSPGPQGTGELFF
cdr3_nt: TGCGCCAGCAGCTCGCCCGGCCCACAGGGAACCGGGGAGCTGTTTTTT

v_call: TRBV10-3
j_call: TRBJ2-1
clone_size: .
d_call: .
cdr3_aa: CAISERPGTQGNEQFF
cdr3_nt: TGTGCCATCAGTGAAAGGCCGGGAACCCAAGGCAATGAGCAGTTCTTC

v_call: TRBV10-3
j_call: TRBJ2-4
clone_size: .
d_call: .
cdr3_aa: CASGFGTSQWGKNIQYF
cdr3_nt: TGTGCCTCTGGGTTCGGGACATCTCAATGGGGCAAAAACATTCAGTACTTC

v_call: TRBV18
j_call: TRBJ2-3
clone_size: once
d_call: .
cdr3_aa: CASSPGGAGTDTQYF
cdr3_nt: TGTGCCAGCTCACCTGGGGGGGCGGGCACAGATACGCAGTATTTT

v_call: TRBV7-6
j_call: TRBJ2-7
clone_size: .
d_call: .
cdr3_aa: CASSYLDKPTYEQYF
cdr3_nt: TGTGCCAGCAGTTATCTGGACAAACCAACCTACGAGCAGTACTTC

v_call: TRBV2
j_call: TRBJ1-3
clone_size: .
d_call: .
cdr3_aa: CASSEESPRFRGNTIYF
cdr3_nt: TGTGCCAGCAGTGAAGAATCCCCCAGGTTCCGTGGAAACACCATATATTTT

v_call: TRBV9
j_call: TRBJ1-3
clone_size: .
d_call: TRBD1
cdr3_aa: CASSFTGTGSSGNTIYF
cdr3_nt: TGTGCCAGCAGCTTCACCGGGACAGGGAGTTCAGGAAACACCATATATTTT

v_call: TRBV7-3
j_call: TRBJ2-7
clone_size: .
d_call: .
cdr3_aa: CASSLELGNEQYF
cdr3_nt: TGTGCCAGCAGCTTAGAACTGGGAAACGAGCAGTACTTC

v_call: TRBV4-3
j_call: TRBJ1-5
clone_size: .
d_call: TRBD1
cdr3_aa: CASSRGTDNQPQHF
cdr3_nt: TGCGCCAGCAGTCGCGGGACAGACAATCAGCCCCAGCATTTT

v_call: TRBV2
j_call: TRBJ1-3
clone_size: .
d_call: .
cdr3_aa: CASTAWGNGNTIYF
cdr3_nt: TGTGCCAGCACCGCGTGGGGAAATGGAAACACCATATATTTT

v_call: TRBV6-5
j_call: TRBJ1-5
clone_size: .
d_call: .
cdr3_aa: CASSRDLQGQPQHF
cdr3_nt: TGTGCCAGCAGTAGGGACCTCCAGGGTCAGCCCCAGCATTTT

v_call: TRBV11-3
j_call: TRBJ2-1
clone_size: .
d_call: TRBD1
cdr3_aa: CASSPGTGTSNEQFF
cdr3_nt: TGTGCCAGCAGTCCCGGGACAGGGACTTCCAATGAGCAGTTCTTC

v_call: TRBV25-1
j_call: TRBJ2-1
clone_size: .
d_call: .
cdr3_aa: CASRGAGQYNEQFF
cdr3_nt: TGTGCCAGCAGGGGGGCGGGACAGTACAATGAGCAGTTCTTC

v_call: TRBV5-1
j_call: TRBJ2-1
clone_size: .
d_call: .
cdr3_aa: CASSLTPDYLGHEQFF
cdr3_nt: TGCGCCAGCAGCTTGACCCCGGACTACCTAGGGCATGAGCAGTTCTTC

v_call: TRBV18
j_call: TRBJ2-2
clone_size: .
d_call: TRBD2
cdr3_aa: CASSPPRLAGETMNTGELFF
cdr3_nt: TGTGCCAGCTCACCACCCCGGCTAGCGGGGGAGACGATGAACACCGGGGAGCTGTTTTTT

v_call: TRBV7-2
j_call: TRBJ2-7
clone_size: .
d_call: TRBD1
cdr3_aa: CASSTGGSYEQYF
cdr3_nt: TGTGCCAGCAGCACAGGGGGCAGTTACGAGCAGTACTTC

v_call: TRBV4-3
j_call: TRBJ1-1
clone_size: .
d_call: .
cdr3_aa: CASSQEWGRNTEAFF
cdr3_nt: TGCGCCAGCAGCCAAGAGTGGGGGCGGAACACTGAAGCTTTCTTT

v_call: TRBV6-1
j_call: TRBJ1-4
clone_size: .
d_call: .
cdr3_aa: CASSAPRDRREKLFF
cdr3_nt: TGTGCCAGCAGTGCACCTCGAGACAGGCGGGAAAAACTGTTTTTT

v_call: TRBV30
j_call: TRBJ1-5
clone_size: few
d_call: .
cdr3_aa: CAWARLGQPQHF
cdr3_nt: TGTGCCTGGGCGCGCTTAGGGCAGCCCCAGCATTTT

v_call: TRBV7-6
j_call: TRBJ2-7
clone_size: .
d_call: .
cdr3_aa: CASSLAKGSYEQYF
cdr3_nt: TGTGCCAGCAGCTTAGCGAAGGGATCCTACGAGCAGTACTTC

v_call: TRBV5-8
j_call: TRBJ2-7
clone_size: once
d_call: .
cdr3_aa: CASNPFEVLGSYEQYF
cdr3_nt: TGTGCCAGCAACCCCTTTGAGGTTTTGGGGAGTTACGAGCAGTACTTC

v_call: TRBV7-2
j_call: TRBJ1-4
clone_size: .
d_call: .
cdr3_aa: CASSLVGGEKLFF
cdr3_nt: TGTGCCAGCAGCTTAGTCGGGGGTGAAAAACTGTTTTTT

v_call: TRBV7-2
j_call: TRBJ1-2
clone_size: .
d_call: TRBD1
cdr3_aa: CAGRSRKGANYGYTF
cdr3_nt: TGTGCCGGTCGAAGTAGGAAGGGGGCGAACTATGGCTACACCTTC

v_call: TRBV11-1
j_call: TRBJ2-2
clone_size: .
d_call: TRBD2
cdr3_aa: CASSYGLAGGTGELFF
cdr3_nt: TGTGCCAGCAGCTATGGACTAGCGGGGGGAACCGGGGAGCTGTTTTTT